This T cell receptor beta chain was profiled in a study of blood T cell repertoires in COVID-19. This table comes from immunoSEQ multiplex PCR, and its TCRdb copy is limited to in-frame clones, with some not included. Here the sample spans approximately 200,000 clones, approximately 78% being singletons. The CDR3 sequence is 18 residues long. Germline CDR1 and CDR2: LGHDT and YNNKEL (reference sequence). V was pared by 4 bases and J by 1 base, with 12 bases of the junction left unmatched. This sequence originates from a man aged 40-55 years who had recovered from COVID-19. Sequenced material: PBMCs or T cells enriched from blood (not recorded which). The rearrangement joins TRBV3-1 (or the pseudogene TRBV3-2) to TRBJ2-2, with TRBD2 matching 7 bases. This CDR3 reads CASSPFARSGGNTGELFF. CDR3 nucleotide sequence: TGTGCCAGCAGCCCCTTTGCAAGGTCGGGGGGGAACACCGGGGAGCTGTTTTTT.